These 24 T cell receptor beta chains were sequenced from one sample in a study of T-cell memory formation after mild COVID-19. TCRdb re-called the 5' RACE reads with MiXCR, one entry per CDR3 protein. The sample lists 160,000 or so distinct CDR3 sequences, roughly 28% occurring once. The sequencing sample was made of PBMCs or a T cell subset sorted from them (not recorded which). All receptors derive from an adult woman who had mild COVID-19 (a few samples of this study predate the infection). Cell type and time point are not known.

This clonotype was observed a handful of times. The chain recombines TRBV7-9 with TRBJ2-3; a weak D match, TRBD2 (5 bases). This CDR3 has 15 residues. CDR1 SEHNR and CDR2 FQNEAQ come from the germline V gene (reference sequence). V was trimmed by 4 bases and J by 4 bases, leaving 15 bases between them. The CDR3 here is CASSSLLPGADTQYF. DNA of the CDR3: TGTGCCAGCAGCTCATTACTGCCCGGGGCAGATACGCAGTATTTT.

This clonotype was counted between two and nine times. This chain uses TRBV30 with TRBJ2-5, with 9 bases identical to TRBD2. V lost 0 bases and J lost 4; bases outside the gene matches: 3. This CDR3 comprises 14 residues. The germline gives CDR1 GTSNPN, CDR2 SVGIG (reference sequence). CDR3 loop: CAWSVRGGPETQYF. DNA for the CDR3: TGTGCCTGGAGTGTGCGGGGGGGCCCAGAGACCCAGTACTTC.

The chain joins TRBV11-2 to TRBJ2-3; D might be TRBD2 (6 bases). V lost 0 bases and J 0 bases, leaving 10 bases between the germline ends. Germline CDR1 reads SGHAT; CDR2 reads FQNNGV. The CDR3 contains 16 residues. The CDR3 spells CASSLDPAGSTDTQYF. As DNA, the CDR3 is TGTGCCAGCAGCTTAGATCCAGCGGGTAGCACAGATACGCAGTATTTT.

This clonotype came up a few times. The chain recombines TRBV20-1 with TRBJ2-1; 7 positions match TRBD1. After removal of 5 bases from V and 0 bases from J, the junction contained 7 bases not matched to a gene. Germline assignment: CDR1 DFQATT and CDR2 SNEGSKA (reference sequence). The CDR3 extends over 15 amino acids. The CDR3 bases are TGCAGTGCTCTACCTCGGGACAGCTCCTACAATGAGCAGTTCTTC. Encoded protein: CSALPRDSSYNEQFF.

The CDR3 DNA reads as TGTGCCAGCAGTTACGGGAGGGATAATTCACCCCTCCACTTT. Encoded protein: CASSYGRDNSPLHF. The V call is TRBV6-5, the J call TRBJ1-6; D uncertain. The V gene lost 2 bases and the J gene lost 5 bases, with 7 bases spanning the gap. CDR1 and CDR2 from the germline V gene are MNHEY and SVGAGI. The CDR3 sequence is 14 residues long.

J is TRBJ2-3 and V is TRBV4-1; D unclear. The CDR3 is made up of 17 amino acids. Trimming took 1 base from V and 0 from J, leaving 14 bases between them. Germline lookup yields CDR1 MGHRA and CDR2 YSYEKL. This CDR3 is CASSQVGSATSTDTQYF. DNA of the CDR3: TGCGCCAGCAGCCAAGTCGGGTCCGCGACTAGCACAGATACGCAGTATTTT.

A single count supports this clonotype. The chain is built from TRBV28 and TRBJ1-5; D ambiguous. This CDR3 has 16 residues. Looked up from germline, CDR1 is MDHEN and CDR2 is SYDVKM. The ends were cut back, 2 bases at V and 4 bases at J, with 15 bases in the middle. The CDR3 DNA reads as TGTGCCAGCAGTTTACTAGGGTCCGGAGGGAATCAGCCCCAGCATTTT. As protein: CASSLLGSGGNQPQHF.

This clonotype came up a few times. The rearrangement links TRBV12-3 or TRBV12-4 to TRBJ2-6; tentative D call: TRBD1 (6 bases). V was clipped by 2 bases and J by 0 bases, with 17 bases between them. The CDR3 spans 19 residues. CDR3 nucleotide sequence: TGTGCCAGCAGTTTAAGTCTAGGGACAACTCACTCTGGGGCCAACGTCCTGACTTTC. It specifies CASSLSLGTTHSGANVLTF.

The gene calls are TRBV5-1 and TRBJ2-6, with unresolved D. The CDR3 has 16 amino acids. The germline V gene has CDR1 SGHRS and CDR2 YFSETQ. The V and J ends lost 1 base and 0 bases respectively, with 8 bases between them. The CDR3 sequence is CASSLPQVSGANVLTF. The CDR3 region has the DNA TGCGCCAGCAGCTTGCCGCAGGTCTCTGGGGCCAACGTCCTGACTTTC.

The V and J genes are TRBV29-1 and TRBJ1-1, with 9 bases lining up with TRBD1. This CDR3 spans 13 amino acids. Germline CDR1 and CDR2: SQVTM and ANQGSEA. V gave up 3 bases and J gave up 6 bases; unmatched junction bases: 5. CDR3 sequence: CSVEGQGRAEAFF. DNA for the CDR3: TGCAGCGTTGAGGGACAGGGTCGGGCTGAAGCTTTCTTT. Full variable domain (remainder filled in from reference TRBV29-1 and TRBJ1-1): SAVISQKPSRDICQRGTSLTIQCQVDSQVTMMFWYRQQPGQSLTLIATANQGSEATYESGFVIDKFPISRPNLTFSTLTVSNMSPEDSSIYLCSVEGQGRAEAFFGQGTRLTVV.

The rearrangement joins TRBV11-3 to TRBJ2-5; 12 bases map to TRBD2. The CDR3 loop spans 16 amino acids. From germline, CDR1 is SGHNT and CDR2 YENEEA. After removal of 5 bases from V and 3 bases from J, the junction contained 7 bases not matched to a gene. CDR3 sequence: CASSLGLAGIEETQYF. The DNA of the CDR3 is TGTGCCAGCAGCCTAGGACTAGCGGGAATCGAAGAGACCCAGTACTTC.

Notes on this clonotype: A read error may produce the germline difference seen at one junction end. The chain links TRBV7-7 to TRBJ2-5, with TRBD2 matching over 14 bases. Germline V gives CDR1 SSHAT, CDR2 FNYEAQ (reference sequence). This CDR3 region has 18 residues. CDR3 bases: TGTGCTAGCAGCTTAGCCCAGCCGGGACTAGCGGGAGAAGAGACCCAGTACTTC. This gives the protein CASSLAQPGLAGEETQYF.

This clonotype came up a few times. This chain's CDR3 is CASSFSRRGAFRTDTQYF. The DNA of the CDR3 is TGTGCCAGCAGTTTTTCCCGCAGAGGGGCGTTTCGCACAGATACGCAGTATTTT. The chain has TRBV27 and TRBJ2-3; either TRBD1 or TRBD2 may fit D (5 bases each). The V end was cut by 3 bases, the J end by 1 base, with 20 bases between. Germline lookup yields CDR1 MNHEY and CDR2 SMNVEV (reference sequence). The CDR3 extends over 18 amino acids.

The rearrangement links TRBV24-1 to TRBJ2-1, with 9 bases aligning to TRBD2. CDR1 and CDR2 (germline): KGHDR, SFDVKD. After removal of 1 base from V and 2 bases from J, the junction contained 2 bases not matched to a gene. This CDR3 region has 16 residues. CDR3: CATSDFSGSAYNEQFF. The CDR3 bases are TGTGCCACCAGTGATTTTAGCGGGAGTGCCTACAATGAGCAGTTCTTC.

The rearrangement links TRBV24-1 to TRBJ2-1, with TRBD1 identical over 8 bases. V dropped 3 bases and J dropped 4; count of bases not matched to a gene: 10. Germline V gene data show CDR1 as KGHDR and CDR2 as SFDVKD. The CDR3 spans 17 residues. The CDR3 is CATSDPQTGVSYNEQFF. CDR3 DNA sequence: TGTGCCACCAGTGATCCTCAGACAGGGGTTTCGTACAATGAGCAGTTCTTC.

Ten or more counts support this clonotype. The CDR3 sequence: CSALPGQRNSPLHF. The CDR3 DNA sequence: TGCAGTGCCCTCCCGGGACAAAGGAATTCACCCCTCCACTTT. This sequence joins TRBV20-1 and TRBJ1-6; a possible D gene is TRBD1 (6 bases). Germline CDR1 reads DFQATT; CDR2 reads SNEGSKA (reference sequence). The CDR3 is 14 residues long. The V end lost 6 bases, the J end lost 7 bases, and 16 bases lay between the germline ends.

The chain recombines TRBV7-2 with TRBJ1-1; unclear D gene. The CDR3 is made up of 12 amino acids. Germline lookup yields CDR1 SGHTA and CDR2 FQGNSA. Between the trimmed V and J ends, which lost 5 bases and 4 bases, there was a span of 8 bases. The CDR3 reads CASSRKLTEAFF. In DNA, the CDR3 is TGTGCCAGCAGCCGCAAACTCACTGAAGCTTTCTTT. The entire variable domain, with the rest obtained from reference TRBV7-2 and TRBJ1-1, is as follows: GAGVSQSPSNKVTEKGKDVELRCDPISGHTALYWYRQSLGQGLEFLIYFQGNSAPDKSGLPSDRFSAERTGGSVSTLTIQRTQQEDSAVYLCASSRKLTEAFFGQGTRLTVV.

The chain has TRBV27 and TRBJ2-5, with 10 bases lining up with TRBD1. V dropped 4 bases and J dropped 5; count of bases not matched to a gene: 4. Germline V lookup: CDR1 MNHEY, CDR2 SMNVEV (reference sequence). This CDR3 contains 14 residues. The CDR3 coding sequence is TGTGCCAGCAGTTGGACAGGGGGTAGGGAGACCCAGTACTTC. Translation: CASSWTGGRETQYF.

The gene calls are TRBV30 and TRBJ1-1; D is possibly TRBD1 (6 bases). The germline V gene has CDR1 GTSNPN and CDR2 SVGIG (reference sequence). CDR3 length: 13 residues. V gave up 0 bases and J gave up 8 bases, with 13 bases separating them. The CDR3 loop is CAWSVFSDREAFF. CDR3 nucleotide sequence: TGTGCCTGGAGTGTGTTCTCTGACAGGGAAGCTTTCTTT. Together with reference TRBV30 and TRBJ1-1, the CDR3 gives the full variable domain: SQTIHQWPATLVQPVGSPLSLECTVEGTSNPNLYWYRQAAGRGLQLLFYSVGIGQISSEVPQNLSASRPQDRQFILSSKKLLLSDSGFYLCAWSVFSDREAFFGQGTRLTVV.

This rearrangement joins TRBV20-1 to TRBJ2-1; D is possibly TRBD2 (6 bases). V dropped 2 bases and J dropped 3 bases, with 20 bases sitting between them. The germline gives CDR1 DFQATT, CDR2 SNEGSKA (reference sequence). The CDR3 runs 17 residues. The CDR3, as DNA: TGCAGTGCTAGACCCAAGGGCAGGGCGGGATTCTACAATGAGCAGTTCTTC. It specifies CSARPKGRAGFYNEQFF.

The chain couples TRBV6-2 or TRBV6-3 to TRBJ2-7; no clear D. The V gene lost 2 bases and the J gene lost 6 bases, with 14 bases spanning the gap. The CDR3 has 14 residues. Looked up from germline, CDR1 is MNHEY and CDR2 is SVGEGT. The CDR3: CASSYAKMWGEQYF. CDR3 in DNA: TGTGCCAGCAGTTACGCTAAGATGTGGGGCGAGCAGTACTTC.

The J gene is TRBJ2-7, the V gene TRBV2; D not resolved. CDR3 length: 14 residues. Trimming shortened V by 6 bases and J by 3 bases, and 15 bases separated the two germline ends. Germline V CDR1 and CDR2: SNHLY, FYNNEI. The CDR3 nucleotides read TGTGCCAGCAGCCCCCTGGCAGGCTACTACGAGCAGTACTTC. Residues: CASSPLAGYYEQYF.

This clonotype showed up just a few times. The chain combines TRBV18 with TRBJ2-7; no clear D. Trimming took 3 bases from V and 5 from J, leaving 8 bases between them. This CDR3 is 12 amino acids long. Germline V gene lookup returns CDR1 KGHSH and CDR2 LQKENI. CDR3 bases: TGTGCCAGCTCACCCTCGGGCGACGAGCAGTACTTC. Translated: CASSPSGDEQYF.

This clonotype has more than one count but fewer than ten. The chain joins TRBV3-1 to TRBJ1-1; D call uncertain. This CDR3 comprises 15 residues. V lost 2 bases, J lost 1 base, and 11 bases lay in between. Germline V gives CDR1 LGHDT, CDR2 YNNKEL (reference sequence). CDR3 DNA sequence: TGTGCCAGCAGCCAACGCGGAGGAGGGAACACTGAAGCTTTCTTT. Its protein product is CASSQRGGGNTEAFF.